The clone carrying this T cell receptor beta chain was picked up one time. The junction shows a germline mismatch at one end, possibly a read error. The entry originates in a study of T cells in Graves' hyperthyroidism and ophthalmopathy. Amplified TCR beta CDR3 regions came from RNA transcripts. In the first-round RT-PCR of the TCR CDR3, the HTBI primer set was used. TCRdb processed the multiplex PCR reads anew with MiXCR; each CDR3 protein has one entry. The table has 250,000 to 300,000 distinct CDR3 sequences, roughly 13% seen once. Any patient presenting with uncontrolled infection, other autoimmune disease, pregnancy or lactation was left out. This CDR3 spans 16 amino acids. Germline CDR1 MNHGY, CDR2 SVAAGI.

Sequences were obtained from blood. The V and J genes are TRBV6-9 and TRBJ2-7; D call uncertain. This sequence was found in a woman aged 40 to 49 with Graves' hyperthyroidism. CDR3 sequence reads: CATSPTYALSSYEQYF. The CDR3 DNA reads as TGTGCCACCAGTCCTACGTATGCCTTGAGCTCCTACGAGCAGTACTTC.